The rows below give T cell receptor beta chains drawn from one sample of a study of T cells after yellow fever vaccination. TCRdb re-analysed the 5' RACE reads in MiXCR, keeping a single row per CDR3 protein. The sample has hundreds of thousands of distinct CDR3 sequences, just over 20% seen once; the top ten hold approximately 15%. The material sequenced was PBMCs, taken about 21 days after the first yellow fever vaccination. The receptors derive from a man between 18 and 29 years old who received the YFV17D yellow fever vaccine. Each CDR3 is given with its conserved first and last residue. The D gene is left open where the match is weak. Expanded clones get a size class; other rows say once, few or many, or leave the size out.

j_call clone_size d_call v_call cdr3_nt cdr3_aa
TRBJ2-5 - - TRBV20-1 TGCAGTACCACGGGGGGCCCAGAGACCCAGTACTTC CSTTGGPETQYF
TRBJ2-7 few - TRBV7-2 TGTGCCAGCAGCGGACAGGCGGGGAGCTCCTACGAGCAGTACTTC CASSGQAGSSYEQYF
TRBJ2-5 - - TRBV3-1 TGTGCCAGCAGCCCAACGCGAGACAGTCAAGAGACCCAGTACTTC CASSPTRDSQETQYF
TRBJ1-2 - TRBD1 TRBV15 TGTGCCACCAGCAGAGGACAGGGGGCGGGTGGCTACACCTTC CATSRGQGAGGYTF
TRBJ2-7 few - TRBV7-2 TGTGCCAGCAGCCCCGGTACTAGATCTGGCTCCTACGAGCAGTACTTC CASSPGTRSGSYEQYF
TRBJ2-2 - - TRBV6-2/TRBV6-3 TGTGCCAGCAGTAGTCCTGTGAAGGGCACCGGGGAGCTGTTTTTT CASSSPVKGTGELFF
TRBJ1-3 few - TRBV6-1 TGTGCCAGCAGTGAGGACCCGGCCAGTGGAAACACCATATATTTT CASSEDPASGNTIYF
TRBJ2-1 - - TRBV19 TGTGCCAGTAGTATCCGGTACTGGGACCGCGGCGCGGATGAGCAGTTCTTC CASSIRYWDRGADEQFF
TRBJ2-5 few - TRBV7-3 TGTGCCAGCAGCTTAAGCCAGGCGGAGACCCAGTACTTC CASSLSQAETQYF
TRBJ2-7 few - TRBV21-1 TGTGCCAGCAGCAAAGCGTCTTGGTACGAGCAGTACTTC CASSKASWYEQYF
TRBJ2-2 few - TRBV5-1 TGCGCCAGCAGAGGTTCAGGAAACACCGGGGAGCTGTTTTTT CASRGSGNTGELFF
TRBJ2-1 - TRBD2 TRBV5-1 TGCGCCAGCAGCCCGGGACTAACCCTGGATGAGCAGTTCTTC CASSPGLTLDEQFF
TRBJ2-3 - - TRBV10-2 TGCGCCAGCAGTGAGTCTGGGGTTCCTAGCACCACAGATACGCAGTATTTT CASSESGVPSTTDTQYF
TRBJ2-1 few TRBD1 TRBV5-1 TGCGCCAGCCACCTAATTGGACAGGGCAATGAGCAGTTCTTC CASHLIGQGNEQFF
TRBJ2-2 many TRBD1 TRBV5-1 TGCGCCAGCAGCCCTAGGGACAGGGACGCCGGGGAGCTGTTTTTT CASSPRDRDAGELFF
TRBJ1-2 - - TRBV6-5 TGTGCCAGCAGTTACAACGGGGGAGGCGGCTACACCTTC CASSYNGGGGYTF
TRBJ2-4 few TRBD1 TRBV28 TGTGCCAGCAGTCCAACAGGGGGTGCCAAAAACATTCAGTACTTC CASSPTGGAKNIQYF
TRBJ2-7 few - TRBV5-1 TGCGCCAGCGGAGTATACGAGCAGTACTTC CASGVYEQYF
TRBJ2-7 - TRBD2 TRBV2 TGTGCCAGCAGAGCCCCTAGCGGGGGGACCTACGAGCAGTACTTC CASRAPSGGTYEQYF
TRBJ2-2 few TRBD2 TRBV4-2 TGTGCCAGCAGCCAAGGGGCAGCGGGGGGCCTCGCCGGGGAGCTGTTTTTT CASSQGAAGGLAGELFF
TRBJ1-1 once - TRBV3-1 TGTGCCAGCAGCCAAAGGACACAGAACACTGAAGCTTTCTTT CASSQRTQNTEAFF
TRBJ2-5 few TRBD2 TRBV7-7 TGTGCCAGCAGCTACGGGGGGGTGGGAGAGACCCAGTACTTC CASSYGGVGETQYF
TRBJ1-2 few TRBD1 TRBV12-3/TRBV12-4 TGTGCCAGCAGTCAGCAGGGGGCTTTCTATGGCTACACCTTC CASSQQGAFYGYTF
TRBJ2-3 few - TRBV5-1 TGCGCCAGCAGCTTTGAGGGAGATACGCAGTATTTT CASSFEGDTQYF
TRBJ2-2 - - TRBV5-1 TGCGCCAGCAGCTTGGATGGGTTCACCGGGGAGCTGTTTTTT CASSLDGFTGELFF
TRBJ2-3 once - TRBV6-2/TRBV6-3 TGTGCCAGCAGTCGGGGGGGGACAGGGCGCACAGATACGCAGTATTTT CASSRGGTGRTDTQYF
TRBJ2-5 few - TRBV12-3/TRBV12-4 TGTGCCAGCAGCGGGAAATTGGCCCTTGGGGAGACCCAGTACTTC CASSGKLALGETQYF
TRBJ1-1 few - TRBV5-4 TGTGCCAGCAGCTTGGCCTCCGAGAACACTGAAGCTTTCTTT CASSLASENTEAFF
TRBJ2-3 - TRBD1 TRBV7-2 TGTGCCAGCAAATGGACAGGGGGTAGCACAGATACGCAGTATTTT CASKWTGGSTDTQYF
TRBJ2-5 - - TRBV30 TGTGCCTGGAGGAGGGGGGGTTTGGAAGAGACCCAGTACTTC CAWRRGGLEETQYF
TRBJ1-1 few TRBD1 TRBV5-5 TGTGCCAGCAGCTGGGGGATGCCAGGGGGCACTGAAGCTTTCTTT CASSWGMPGGTEAFF